A single sample gave rise to the 20 T cell receptor beta chains below, sequenced in a study of blood T cell repertoires in COVID-19. The assay was immunoSEQ multiplex PCR, and TCRdb's table has in-frame clones only and misses some. The sample includes roughly 59,000 clones, about 80% of them seen just once. Sequencing used peripheral blood. The receptors shown here come from an elderly woman with acute or convalescent COVID-19.

The chain links TRBV29-1 to TRBJ2-7; 7 bases are a match to TRBD1. V trimming: 4 bases; J trimming: 6 bases; junction bases outside the gene matches: 6. Germline lookup yields CDR1 SQVTM and CDR2 ANQGSEA. The CDR3 consists of 12 residues. The CDR3 DNA is TGCAGCGTTGTCTATACAGGGGCCGAGCAGTACTTC. It is translated as CSVVYTGAEQYF.

The chain couples TRBV3-1 (or the pseudogene TRBV3-2) to TRBJ2-1, with 10 bases identical to TRBD2. The CDR3 runs 14 residues. V shed 10 bases and J 6 bases; nucleotides not matched to a gene: 9. Germline assignment: CDR1 LGHDT and CDR2 YNNKEL (reference sequence). The CDR3 here is CATNLAGEGNEQFF. As DNA, the CDR3 is TGTGCCACGAATCTAGCGGGAGAGGGCAATGAGCAGTTCTTC.

The chain joins TRBV27 to TRBJ2-1; weak D call: TRBD2 (6 bases). CDR1 is MNHEY, CDR2 SMNVEV, per germline (reference sequence). V lost 3 bases and J 0 bases, leaving 9 bases between the germline ends. The CDR3 sequence is 15 residues long. The CDR3 nucleotides are TGTGCCAGCAGTTTGCGGAGGGGCTCCTACAATGAGCAGTTCTTC. Protein: CASSLRRGSYNEQFF.

This clone was counted only a few times. The chain employs TRBV4-1 and TRBJ2-2; no firm D call. Deletions cut 5 bases from V and 1 base from J, with 8 bases between. Germline values: CDR1 MGHRA, CDR2 YSYEKL. The CDR3 is 14 amino acids. This CDR3 reads CASSDTRNTGELFF. DNA of the CDR3: TGCGCCAGCAGCGACACGAGGAACACCGGGGAGCTGTTTTTT.

This chain uses TRBV9 with TRBJ2-5, with D possibly TRBD1 on 6 matching bases. The length of the CDR3 is 15 residues. V was shortened by 0 bases and J by 5 bases, with 14 bases between the two germline ends. Per germline, CDR1 SGDLS and CDR2 YYNGEE. The CDR3, as DNA: TGTGCCAGCAGCGTAGAGCCAGGGGTCCGGGAGACCCAGTACTTC. Encoded protein: CASSVEPGVRETQYF.

The gene calls are TRBV5-1 and TRBJ2-2; weak D call: TRBD1 (6 bases). V gave up 7 bases and J gave up 5 bases, with 18 bases separating them. The CDR3 spans 15 residues. The germline CDR1 and CDR2 sequences are SGHRS and YFSETQ. As DNA, the CDR3 is TGCGCCAGCCGCCAGGGGTATTTAGCGACCGGGGAGCTGTTTTTT. It specifies CASRQGYLATGELFF.

The chain links TRBV20-1 to TRBJ2-7, with a weak D call TRBD1 (6 bases). V was trimmed by 6 bases and J by 4 bases, leaving 10 bases between them. This CDR3 has 11 amino acids. The germline CDR1 and CDR2 sequences are DFQATT and SNEGSKA (reference sequence). CDR3 amino acids: CSAGQIYEQYF. Here the CDR3 DNA reads TGCAGTGCCGGACAGATATACGAGCAGTACTTC.

The chain carries TRBV18 and TRBJ2-7; the D gene is possibly TRBD2 (6 bases). Deletions cut 8 bases from V and 6 bases from J, with 23 bases between. The CDR3 has 15 residues. The germline gives CDR1 KGHSH, CDR2 LQKENI. The CDR3 coding sequence is TGTGCCAGCACACGCTCGCGGGGCGCGGTTACCGAGCAGTACTTC. The encoded protein is CASTRSRGAVTEQYF.

V and J are TRBV27 and TRBJ2-3; 9 bases line up with TRBD1. The CDR3 spans 15 residues. The ends lost 5 bases at V and 4 bases at J; junction bases unmatched: 7. Germline values: CDR1 MNHEY, CDR2 SMNVEV (reference sequence). CDR3 sequence (DNA): TGTGCCAGCAGTCCGCCGACAGGGGGGGCAGATACGCAGTATTTT. It encodes CASSPPTGGADTQYF.

This clone has a single count. This chain uses TRBV9 with TRBJ1-1; D unresolved. Trimming took off 3 bases at V and 4 bases at J, with 13 bases between the two ends. CDR3 size: 14 residues. Germline CDR1 reads SGDLS; CDR2 reads YYNGEE. In nucleotides, the CDR3 is TGTGCCAGCAGCGAGACACCGGCTCGCACTGAAGCTTTCTTT. It translates to CASSETPARTEAFF.

This clone was seen only once. V is TRBV30 and J is TRBJ2-2, with D possibly TRBD1 on 6 matching bases. The ends were cut back, 7 bases at V and 7 bases at J, with 19 bases in the middle. Looked up from germline, CDR1 is GTSNPN and CDR2 is SVGIG (reference sequence). CDR3 length equals 14 residues. For the CDR3, the DNA is TGTGCCTCAAAACCTAACAGGGATGGCGGGGAGCTGTTTTTT. Protein product: CASKPNRDGGELFF.

The V call is TRBV4-3, the J call TRBJ1-6; tentatively, D is TRBD1 (6 bases). The CDR3 runs 14 residues. V gave up 2 bases and J gave up 5 bases, with 7 bases separating them. In germline, CDR1 is LGHNA, CDR2 YSLEER. CDR3 DNA sequence: TGCGCCAGCAGCCAACAGGGGAATAATTCACCCCTCCACTTT. Protein sequence: CASSQQGNNSPLHF.

The chain has TRBV6-5 and TRBJ1-2; 7 bases match TRBD1. The CDR3 has 13 residues. Looked up from germline, CDR1 is MNHEY and CDR2 is SVGAGI. V lost 5 bases, J lost 2 bases, and 2 bases stayed unmatched. DNA for the CDR3: TGTGCCAGCAGTCTGACAGGGAACTATGGCTACACCTTC. It specifies CASSLTGNYGYTF.

CDR3 amino acids: CASSTPGRSKTQYF. The CDR3 DNA sequence: TGTGCCAGCTCGACCCCGGGGAGGAGCAAGACCCAGTACTTC. The chain carries TRBV21-1 and TRBJ2-5; TRBD2 is the table's D call, not checked against the DNA. TRBV21-1 is a pseudogene locus. The CDR3 sequence is 14 residues long.

CDR3 nucleotide sequence: TGTGCCAGCAGTGAATACCCTAGCGGGAGCACGAGCTCCTACAATGAGCAGTTCTTC. Protein product: CASSEYPSGSTSSYNEQFF. The chain links TRBV6-1 to TRBJ2-1; 10 bases align to TRBD2. CDR3 length equals 19 residues. Losses at the gene ends were 2 bases for V and 0 bases for J; bases not matched to a gene: 10. The germline V gene encodes CDR1 MNHNS and CDR2 SASEGT.

The chain joins TRBV2 to TRBJ1-2; 9 nucleotides agree with TRBD1. This CDR3 is built from 14 residues. Unmatched junction bases numbered 1, after V lost 0 bases and J lost 5 bases. Per the germline V gene, CDR1 is SNHLY and CDR2 is FYNNEI. CDR3 nucleotide sequence: TGTGCCAGCAGTGAAGCGGACAGGGGTTATGGCTACACCTTC. It specifies CASSEADRGYGYTF.

The chain employs TRBV13 and TRBJ2-3; D is unresolved. Trimming cost V 4 bases and J 2 bases, with 10 bases left between them. CDR1 and CDR2 (germline): PRHDT, FYEKMQ (reference sequence). The CDR3 consists of 14 residues. The CDR3 DNA sequence: TGTGCCAGCAGCTCTACCCCCGCCACAGATACGCAGTATTTT. Translation: CASSSTPATDTQYF.

This clone is medium-sized (0.01 to 0.1%) by share. The CDR3 DNA is TGCAGTGCTAGTACGGGAAATCAGCCCCAGCATTTT. It yields the protein CSASTGNQPQHF. The V and J genes are TRBV20-1 and TRBJ1-5; D not certain. The germline gives CDR1 DFQATT, CDR2 SNEGSKA (reference sequence). This CDR3 spans 12 amino acids. The ends were cut back, 3 bases at V and 4 bases at J, with 7 bases in the middle.

This chain links TRBV6-6 with TRBJ1-5; D is unclear. From germline, CDR1 is MNHNY and CDR2 SVGAGI (reference sequence). The CDR3 contains 15 residues. The V end was cut by 2 bases, the J end by 2 bases, with 10 bases between. The CDR3: CASSYTEVGNQPQHF. Here the CDR3 DNA reads TGTGCCAGCAGTTACACCGAGGTGGGCAATCAGCCCCAGCATTTT.

This clone appeared a single time. The chain has TRBV28 and TRBJ1-4, with 12 positions matching TRBD1. Germline lookup yields CDR1 MDHEN and CDR2 SYDVKM. CDR3 length: 21 residues. Germline trimming cut 3 bases from V and 0 bases from J; bases unmatched to any gene: 14. This CDR3 reads CASSFPGTGGSPITTNEKLFF. In DNA, the CDR3 is TGTGCCAGCAGTTTCCCCGGGACAGGGGGCTCACCCATCACAACTAATGAAAAACTGTTTTTT. Using reference TRBV28 and TRBJ1-4 for the parts outside the CDR3, the full variable domain is DVKVTQSSRYLVKRTGEKVFLECVQDMDHENMFWYRQDPGLGLRLIYFSYDVKMKEKGDIPEGYSVSREKKERFSLILESASTNQTSMYLCASSFPGTGGSPITTNEKLFFGSGTQLSVL.